The rows below give T cell receptor beta chains drawn from one sample of a study of blood T cell repertoires in COVID-19. TCRdb keeps only in-frame clones here, not all; method: immunoSEQ multiplex PCR. The sample holds fewer than 300,000 clones, just over 90% seen once. Sequenced sample: peripheral blood. The source is a woman in her twenties or thirties with COVID-19, enrolled during active disease. Each CDR3 is given with its conserved first and last residue. Fields, in order: V gene, J gene, D gene, clone size, CDR3 DNA, CDR3 protein. The D gene is left open where the match is weak. Rows may omit the clone size; those that give it use once, few, many or a size class.

V: TRBV29-1
J: TRBJ1-4
D: TRBD1
size: -
DNA: TGCAGCGTTGAAGATAAGGGGACAGGGGGTGGTGAAAAACTGTTTTTT
CDR3: CSVEDKGTGGGEKLFF

V: TRBV28
J: TRBJ2-1
D: -
size: -
DNA: TGTGCCAGCAGTCCGTTGATAGCACGCTCCTACAATGAGCAGTTCTTC
CDR3: CASSPLIARSYNEQFF

V: TRBV18
J: TRBJ1-4
D: -
size: -
DNA: TGTGCCAGCTCACCGGCAGCGAATGAAAAACTGTTTTTT
CDR3: CASSPAANEKLFF

V: TRBV27
J: TRBJ2-7
D: TRBD2
size: -
DNA: TGTGCCAGCAGTTTAGCGGGAGGCCCCTACGAGCAGTACTTC
CDR3: CASSLAGGPYEQYF

V: TRBV3-1/TRBV3-2
J: TRBJ2-2
D: -
size: few
DNA: TGTGCCAGCGTGAACAGGAACACCGGGGAGCTGTTTTTT
CDR3: CASVNRNTGELFF

V: TRBV30
J: TRBJ2-1
D: TRBD2
size: once
DNA: TGTGCCTGGATCCCCGGGACTAGCGGGTACAAAAGCTCCTACAATGAGCAGTTCTTC
CDR3: CAWIPGTSGYKSSYNEQFF

V: TRBV7-9
J: TRBJ2-1
D: TRBD2
size: -
DNA: TGTGCCAGCAGCTTACGGGCGGGCGGGAGGCTCTCCTACAATGAGCAGTTCTTC
CDR3: CASSLRAGGRLSYNEQFF

V: TRBV9
J: TRBJ2-7
D: TRBD2
size: once
DNA: TGTGCCAGCAGCGTAGGAGGGGCTAGCGGTTCCTACGAGCAGTACTTC
CDR3: CASSVGGASGSYEQYF

V: TRBV29-1
J: TRBJ1-2
D: -
size: -
DNA: TGCAGCGTGCCCATGACAGGATTAGATGGCTACACCTTC
CDR3: CSVPMTGLDGYTF

V: TRBV7-9
J: TRBJ2-7
D: TRBD2
size: once
DNA: TGTGCCAGCAGCTTCTCCCGGGACTACTCCTACGAGCAGTACTTC
CDR3: CASSFSRDYSYEQYF

V: TRBV27
J: TRBJ2-7
D: TRBD1
size: -
DNA: TGTGCCAGCAGTTCGTCCGGGACAGGGTCTTACGAGCAGTACTTC
CDR3: CASSSSGTGSYEQYF

V: TRBV30
J: TRBJ1-3
D: -
size: few
DNA: TGTGCCTGGAGTAGGATCAGGGCTTCTGGAAACACCATATATTTT
CDR3: CAWSRIRASGNTIYF

V: TRBV9
J: TRBJ1-2
D: -
size: -
DNA: TGTGCCAGCAGCTCGGGAGTCGGGGGGCATGGCTACACCTTC
CDR3: CASSSGVGGHGYTF

V: TRBV16
J: TRBJ1-5
D: -
size: many
DNA: TGTGCCAGCAGCCAATCCCTACAGGGTCAGCCCCAGCATTTT
CDR3: CASSQSLQGQPQHF

V: TRBV28
J: TRBJ2-7
D: TRBD2
size: -
DNA: TGTGCCAGCAGCGGACTAGCGGGCATCTCCTACGAGCAGTACTTC
CDR3: CASSGLAGISYEQYF

V: TRBV27
J: TRBJ1-3
D: -
size: -
DNA: TGTGCCAGCAGCATAACTGTAACTGGAAACACCATATATTTT
CDR3: CASSITVTGNTIYF

V: TRBV3-1/TRBV3-2
J: TRBJ2-5
D: TRBD1
size: -
DNA: TGTGCCAGCAGCAAAGGGACAGGCCAAGAGACCCAGTACTTC
CDR3: CASSKGTGQETQYF

V: TRBV4-1
J: TRBJ2-1
D: TRBD2
size: -
DNA: TGCGCCAGCAGCCTAACTAGCGGGGGGAGCTCCTACAATGAGCAGTTCTTC
CDR3: CASSLTSGGSSYNEQFF

V: TRBV6-5
J: TRBJ1-1
D: -
size: -
DNA: TGTGCCAGCAGTATCTGGGAGTTCGGTGGGACTGAAGCTTTCTTT
CDR3: CASSIWEFGGTEAFF

V: TRBV6-1
J: TRBJ1-1
D: -
size: -
DNA: TGTGCCAGCAGTGAAACGCGGGACACTGAAGCTTTCTTT
CDR3: CASSETRDTEAFF

V: TRBV2
J: TRBJ1-6
D: -
size: -
DNA: TGTGCCAGCAGTGTAGGGGGTATCCACTTT
CDR3: CASSVGGIHF

V: TRBV6-5
J: TRBJ1-1
D: TRBD1
size: -
DNA: TGTGCCAGCAGTTCCCAGGGGGCTCGAACTTTCTTT
CDR3: CASSSQGARTFF